This TCR beta chain was observed in a study of cytomegalovirus exposure and HLA in healthy donors. Germline CDR1 reads MNHNS; CDR2 reads SASEGT. Trimming cost V 0 bases and J 1 base, with 7 bases left between them. This CDR3 comprises 15 residues. General study findings and limits: CMV antigen specificity of a few CMV-associated chains was confirmed in vitro.

Donors sampled were nominally healthy, though unrecorded immune exposures were likely. The PCR contained 60 Vbeta and 13 Jbeta primers. Assay: immunoSEQ multiplex PCR; the TCRdb copy retains only in-frame clones and omits some. This sample has some 140,000 clones; about 74% occur once, and the top ten carry approximately 2%. For this clone: Its antigen is as yet unknown.

The chain links TRBV6-1 to TRBJ1-5; D possibly corresponds to TRBD1 (5 bases). The TCR was taken from a man aged 30 to 39 in good health and CMV-seronegative. The sequencing input was PBMCs. The CDR3, as DNA: TGTGCCAGCAGTGAAGCTTGGGGCAGCAATCAGCCCCAGCATTTT. This encodes CASSEAWGSNQPQHF.